This T cell receptor beta chain was identified in a study of T cells in Graves' hyperthyroidism and ophthalmopathy. Per germline, CDR1 SGHNT and CDR2 YENEEA. This CDR3 spans 13 amino acids. Trimming took off 0 bases at V and 9 bases at J, with 6 bases between the two ends. It was RNA transcripts that yielded the amplified TCR beta CDR3 regions. Initially, a first-round RT-PCR of the TCR CDR3 employed the HTBI primer set. A single record per CDR3 protein comes from TCRdb applying MiXCR to the multiplex PCR reads. The table shows a few hundred thousand distinct CDR3 sequences, with approximately 15% occurring only once. Only a few counts were recorded for this clonotype. A much bigger clone sits one base away, suggesting this may be a read error.

The receptor was derived from a woman in her twenties or thirties with Graves' ophthalmopathy. This sequence joins TRBV11-3 and TRBJ1-6, with no clear D. Material for sequencing was blood. The chain's CDR3 is CASSLDKASPLHF. CDR3 coding DNA: TGTGCCAGCAGCTTAGATAAGGCTTCACCCCTCCACTTT.